This TCR beta chain was sequenced for a study of blood T cell repertoires in COVID-19. Unmatched junction bases numbered 7, after V lost 7 bases and J lost 2 bases. CDR3 size: 13 residues. Germline V CDR1 and CDR2: SQVTM, ANQGSEA. Here immunoSEQ multiplex PCR was the method, and the copy in TCRdb shows in-frame clones only, minus some. The table has roughly 260,000 clones, 80% to 90% seen once. The sequenced sample consisted of peripheral blood. V and J are TRBV29-1 and TRBJ2-5, with 7 bases that match TRBD2. The TCR was taken from a woman aged 45-65 years with acute or convalescent COVID-19. The CDR3 DNA follows: TGCAGCGCAAAGGGAGGGTATCAAGAGACCCAGTACTTC. Translation gives CSAKGGYQETQYF. Variable domain in full (rest from reference TRBV29-1 and TRBJ2-5): SAVISQKPSRDICQRGTSLTIQCQVDSQVTMMFWYRQQPGQSLTLIATANQGSEATYESGFVIDKFPISRPNLTFSTLTVSNMSPEDSSIYLCSAKGGYQETQYFGPGTRLLVL.